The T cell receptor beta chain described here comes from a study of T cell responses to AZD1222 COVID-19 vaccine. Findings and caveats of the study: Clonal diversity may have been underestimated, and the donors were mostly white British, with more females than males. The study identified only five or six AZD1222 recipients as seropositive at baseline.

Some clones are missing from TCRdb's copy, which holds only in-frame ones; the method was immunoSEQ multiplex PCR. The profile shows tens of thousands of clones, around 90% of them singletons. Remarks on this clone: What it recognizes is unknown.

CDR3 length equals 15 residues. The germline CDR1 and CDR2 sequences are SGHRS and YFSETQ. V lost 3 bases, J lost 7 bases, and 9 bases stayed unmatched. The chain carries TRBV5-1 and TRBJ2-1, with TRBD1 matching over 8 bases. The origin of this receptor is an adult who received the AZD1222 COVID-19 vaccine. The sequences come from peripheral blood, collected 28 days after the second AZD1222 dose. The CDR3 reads CASSSGQGVANEQFF. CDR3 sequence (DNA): TGCGCCAGCAGCTCCGGACAGGGCGTTGCGAATGAGCAGTTCTTC.